This passage covers 27 T cell receptor beta chains from one sample sequenced in a study of CD8 T cells in Susac syndrome. It was with random hexamers that 0.5 to 1 ug RNA was reverse transcribed. A single record per CDR3 protein comes from TCRdb applying MiXCR to the immunoSEQ multiplex PCR reads. This sample has some 150,000 distinct CDR3 sequences; 85% to 95% occur once, and the top ten carry roughly 0.15%. The source material was CD4+ T cells from PBMCs. The origin of the receptors is a human donor with Susac syndrome.

The chain is built from TRBV3-1 and TRBJ2-4; TRBD1 is a possible D gene (5 bases). Germline V gene lookup returns CDR1 LGHDT and CDR2 YNNKEL (reference sequence). Trimming took off 5 bases at V and 4 bases at J, with 15 bases between the two ends. The CDR3 is 15 amino acids. The CDR3 is CASSRGEVAKNIQYF. CDR3 DNA sequence: TGTGCCAGCAGCAGGGGTGAGGTCGCAAAAAACATTCAGTACTTC.

J is TRBJ2-3 and V is TRBV27; 12 positions agree with TRBD2. Germline loops: CDR1 MNHEY, CDR2 SMNVEV (reference sequence). The ends lost 2 bases at V and 4 bases at J; junction bases unmatched: 7. This CDR3 region has 17 residues. CDR3 sequence: CASSLSPSSGGADTQYF. The CDR3 DNA reads as TGTGCCAGCAGTTTAAGCCCTTCTAGCGGGGGGGCAGATACGCAGTATTTT.

Details on this clonotype: Compared with germline, one end of the junction differs, possibly owing to a read error. The chain joins TRBV11-2 to TRBJ2-2, with a tentative D call TRBD1 (6 bases). The germline V gene encodes CDR1 SGHAT and CDR2 FQNNGV. The CDR3 has 15 residues. The CDR3 spells CTSSLTGSNTGELFF. CDR3 DNA: TGTACCAGCAGCTTGACAGGATCGAACACCGGGGAGCTGTTTTTT. Full variable domain (outside the CDR3, taken from reference TRBV11-2 and TRBJ2-2): EAGVAQSPRYKIIEKRQSVAFWCNPISGHATLYWYQQILGQGPKLLIQFQNNGVVDDSQLPKDRFSAERLKGVDSTLKIQPAKLEDSAVYLCTSSLTGSNTGELFFGEGSRLTVL.

This clonotype was counted once. V usage is TRBV27 and J usage is TRBJ1-4; unclear D gene. CDR3 length equals 13 residues. Trimming removed 8 bases at V and 0 bases at J, with 7 bases between. Germline CDR1 and CDR2: MNHEY and SMNVEV (reference sequence). This CDR3 is CASGPTTNEKLFF. The CDR3 DNA is TGTGCCAGCGGCCCAACAACTAATGAAAAACTGTTTTTT.

The V gene is TRBV15, the J gene TRBJ1-1; 8 bases fit TRBD1. Looked up from germline, CDR1 is LNHNV and CDR2 is YYDKDF (reference sequence). The V gene end was trimmed by 2 bases and the J gene end by 5 bases; junction bases not matched to a gene: 7. The CDR3 sequence is 15 residues long. The CDR3 nucleotides are TGTGCCACCAGCAGACCAACAGGGGGGAGTACTGAAGCTTTCTTT. It codes for CATSRPTGGSTEAFF. Full variable domain (missing parts from reference TRBV15 and TRBJ1-1): DAMVIQNPRYQVTQFGKPVTLSCSQTLNHNVMYWYQQKSSQAPKLLFHYYDKDFNNEADTPDNFQSRRPNTSFCFLDIRSPGLGDTAMYLCATSRPTGGSTEAFFGQGTRLTVV.

The gene calls are TRBV24-1 and TRBJ2-4; tentatively, D is TRBD1 or TRBD2 (5 bases each). V gave up 12 bases and J gave up 1 base, with 9 bases separating them. Germline-derived CDR1 and CDR2 are KGHDR and SFDVKD. The CDR3 has 12 residues. CDR3 nucleotide sequence: TGTGCCCCCGAGGGGGCCAAAAACATTCAGTACTTC. Translated, it gives CAPEGAKNIQYF.

The chain uses TRBV3-1 and TRBJ2-3; 7 bases are shared with TRBD2. V was clipped by 5 bases and J by 4 bases; unmatched bases: 9. CDR3 size: 15 residues. Germline V gives CDR1 LGHDT, CDR2 YNNKEL (reference sequence). This CDR3 is CASSSGGGSADTQYF. The CDR3 DNA sequence: TGTGCCAGCAGCTCAGGCGGGGGATCCGCAGATACGCAGTATTTT.

The rearrangement links TRBV3-1 to TRBJ2-4, with 8 bases identical to TRBD1. This CDR3 comprises 13 residues. Germline V gene data show CDR1 as LGHDT and CDR2 as YNNKEL (reference sequence). The junction had 5 bases not matched to a gene; V was cut back by 5 bases and J by 8 bases. CDR3 bases: TGTGCCAGCAGCTTGACAGGGGTCGACATTCAGTACTTC. Protein: CASSLTGVDIQYF.

This clonotype has a single count. This chain connects TRBV9 to TRBJ2-1; no clear D gene. CDR3 length equals 13 residues. Germline CDR1 reads SGDLS; CDR2 reads YYNGEE. V lost 3 bases to trimming and J lost 10 bases, with 14 bases between them. CDR3 loop: CASSEDPLNEQFF. Here the CDR3 DNA reads TGTGCCAGCAGCGAAGACCCCCTAAACGAGCAGTTCTTC.

The chain is built from TRBV12-3 or TRBV12-4 and TRBJ1-2; D is ambiguous. V was shortened by 4 bases and J by 7 bases, with 10 bases between the two germline ends. CDR3 length: 12 residues. The CDR3 spells CASSWREFGYTF. CDR3 nucleotide sequence: TGTGCCAGCAGTTGGAGGGAGTTTGGCTACACCTTC.

The table lists this clonotype with a few counts. The chain carries TRBV18 and TRBJ2-7; 8 nucleotides align to TRBD2. Germline values: CDR1 KGHSH, CDR2 LQKENI. This CDR3 is 13 amino acids long. The V and J ends lost 4 bases and 3 bases, in that order; junction bases with no gene match: 2. The CDR3 sequence: CASSRTSGYEQYF. CDR3 sequence (DNA): TGTGCCAGCTCACGTACTAGCGGCTACGAGCAGTACTTC. Full variable domain (missing parts from reference TRBV18 and TRBJ2-7): NAGVMQNPRHLVRRRGQEARLRCSPMKGHSHVYWYRQLPEEGLKFMVYLQKENIIDESGMPKERFSAEFPKEGPSILRIQQVVRGDSAAYFCASSRTSGYEQYFGPGTRLTVT.

The chain links TRBV6-6 to TRBJ2-5; 9 nucleotides match TRBD1. Germline V CDR1 and CDR2: MNHNY, SVGAGI (reference sequence). The CDR3 is 15 amino acids. The V segment lost 6 bases and the J segment 1 base; nucleotides outside the gene matches: 6. CDR3 DNA sequence: TGTGCCAGCAGCAGGGGACAGGGCGGCCAAGAGACCCAGTACTTC. It yields the protein CASSRGQGGQETQYF.

This chain links TRBV20-1 with TRBJ2-4, with 8 bases lining up with TRBD2. Germline V gene data show CDR1 as DFQATT and CDR2 as SNEGSKA (reference sequence). The junction had 10 bases not matched to a gene; V was cut back by 6 bases and J by 3 bases. The CDR3 length is 15 residues. CDR3 residues: CSADGGALGKNIQYF. As DNA, the CDR3 is TGCAGTGCCGACGGGGGGGCCTTAGGCAAAAACATTCAGTACTTC.

This chain connects TRBV29-1 to TRBJ2-7; a possible D gene is TRBD1 (5 bases). Trimming cost V 0 bases and J 3 bases, with 15 bases left between them. CDR1 is SQVTM, CDR2 ANQGSEA, per germline. The CDR3 has 15 residues. The CDR3: CSVEEGKGVNYEQYF. The CDR3 DNA reads TGCAGCGTTGAAGAGGGCAAAGGGGTAAACTACGAGCAGTACTTC.

The chain is built from TRBV15 and TRBJ2-1; 9 bases fit TRBD2. Looked up from germline, CDR1 is LNHNV and CDR2 is YYDKDF (reference sequence). This CDR3 has 18 amino acids. The V gene end was trimmed by 8 bases and the J gene end by 3 bases; junction bases not matched to a gene: 17. For the CDR3, the DNA is TGTGCCACCTTGTCTAACGGAGCGGGGGGTCCAAACTACAATGAGCAGTTCTTC. Amino acids: CATLSNGAGGPNYNEQFF.

The chain recombines TRBV11-2 with TRBJ1-1; 7 bases map to TRBD1. CDR1 is SGHAT and CDR2 is FQNNGV in the germline V gene. The V gene end was trimmed by 4 bases and the J gene end by 3 bases; junction bases not matched to a gene: 8. This CDR3 has 15 residues. CDR3 protein: CASSSIQGRDTEAFF. The DNA for the CDR3 is TGTGCCAGCAGCTCGATACAGGGGAGGGACACTGAAGCTTTCTTT.

J is TRBJ2-4 and V is TRBV7-9, with 9 bases matching TRBD1. This CDR3 comprises 16 residues. V lost 5 bases to trimming and J lost 6 bases; unmatched junction nucleotides: 11. Germline loops: CDR1 SEHNR, CDR2 FQNEAQ (reference sequence). The CDR3 is CASSPPAWTGVNIQYF. Here the CDR3 DNA reads TGTGCCAGCAGCCCCCCCGCGTGGACAGGGGTAAACATTCAGTACTTC.

This chain links TRBV30 with TRBJ1-3; perhaps TRBD1 as D (5 bases). Trimming shortened V by 5 bases and J by 0 bases, and 11 bases separated the two germline ends. CDR3 length: 14 residues. Germline V gene lookup returns CDR1 GTSNPN and CDR2 SVGIG (reference sequence). CDR3 sequence (DNA): TGTGCCTGGTCGGGACGGAACTCTGGAAACACCATATATTTT. It codes for CAWSGRNSGNTIYF. The full variable domain, completed using reference TRBV30 and TRBJ1-3, is SQTIHQWPATLVQPVGSPLSLECTVEGTSNPNLYWYRQAAGRGLQLLFYSVGIGQISSEVPQNLSASRPQDRQFILSSKKLLLSDSGFYLCAWSGRNSGNTIYFGEGSWLTVV.

This chain connects TRBV18 to TRBJ1-5; D remains unclear. The CDR3 consists of 13 residues. V lost 1 base and J lost 5, with 6 bases in between. The germline gives CDR1 KGHSH, CDR2 LQKENI. CDR3 DNA sequence: TGTGCCAGCTCACCACACTCTGATCAGCCCCAGCATTTT. Protein: CASSPHSDQPQHF.

The rearrangement joins TRBV24-1 to TRBJ2-5, with TRBD1 identical over 7 bases. V lost 12 bases and J lost 2; bases outside the gene matches: 8. The CDR3 runs 13 residues. Per germline, CDR1 KGHDR and CDR2 SFDVKD. CDR3 amino acids: CASASGGQETQYF. Written as DNA, the CDR3 is TGTGCCTCCGCCTCAGGGGGTCAAGAGACCCAGTACTTC.

This sequence joins TRBV27 and TRBJ1-1; possibly TRBD1 for D (6 bases). Germline V gene sequence: CDR1 MNHEY, CDR2 SMNVEV (reference sequence). V was shortened by 4 bases and J by 3 bases, with 9 bases between the two germline ends. The CDR3 loop spans 13 amino acids. DNA for the CDR3: TGTGCCAGCAGTTACAGGGAGGACACTGAAGCTTTCTTT. Translating it yields CASSYREDTEAFF.

The chain carries TRBV25-1 and TRBJ2-7; the D is unclear. V shed 1 base and J shed 9 bases, with 22 bases lying between them. Germline-derived CDR1 and CDR2 are MGHDK and SYGVNS. The CDR3 has 16 amino acids. CDR3 protein: CASSESVRGPRVGQYF. The CDR3 DNA reads as TGTGCCAGCAGTGAATCGGTTCGTGGCCCTCGGGTCGGGCAGTACTTC.

The V call is TRBV24-1, the J call TRBJ2-1; D is ambiguous. The V end lost 6 bases, the J end lost 10 bases, and 12 bases lay between the germline ends. Germline-derived CDR1 and CDR2 are KGHDR and SFDVKD. The CDR3 is made up of 12 amino acids. CDR3 in amino acids: CATSTPYWEQFF. The CDR3 DNA sequence: TGTGCCACCAGTACCCCCTACTGGGAGCAGTTCTTC.

The genes are TRBV2 and TRBJ2-7; tentatively, D is TRBD1 (5 bases). Germline V CDR1 and CDR2: SNHLY, FYNNEI. CDR3 length equals 14 residues. V was pared by 6 bases and J by 6 bases, with 18 bases between. The DNA for the CDR3 is TGTGCCAGCAGCCTGTCAGGGCCCACCGGCGAGCAGTACTTC. It translates to CASSLSGPTGEQYF.

The chain joins TRBV24-1 to TRBJ1-2, with D perhaps matching TRBD1 (5 bases). Trimming left V 7 bases short and J 3 bases short, with 17 bases between. Germline CDR1 reads KGHDR; CDR2 reads SFDVKD. CDR3 length equals 15 residues. CDR3 loop: CATRGPGRSDYGYTF. Written as DNA, the CDR3 is TGTGCCACCAGGGGACCGGGCAGATCGGACTATGGCTACACCTTC.

This CDR3 reads CASSLIWGSDNEQFF. In DNA, the CDR3 is TGTGCCAGCAGTTTAATCTGGGGTAGCGACAATGAGCAGTTCTTC. The V and J genes are TRBV27 and TRBJ2-1; D perhaps matches TRBD2 (5 bases). The germline V and J ends were trimmed by 2 bases and 5 bases, with 13 bases remaining between them. CDR1 is MNHEY and CDR2 is SMNVEV in the germline V gene (reference sequence). This CDR3 spans 15 amino acids.

The rearrangement links TRBV20-1 to TRBJ2-3; D call uncertain. V was pared by 6 bases and J by 1 base, with 17 bases between. This CDR3 comprises 15 residues. CDR1 is DFQATT and CDR2 is SNEGSKA in the germline V gene (reference sequence). The CDR3: CSAPDPTRGTDTQYF. Written as DNA, the CDR3 is TGCAGTGCCCCCGATCCGACAAGGGGCACAGATACGCAGTATTTT.